The 21 T cell receptor beta chains in this list originate from one sample, sequenced in a study of glioma-infiltrating T cells. Amplification of TCR alpha and beta CDR3 regions from RNA used iRepertoire nested multiplex PCR. Each CDR3 protein is one row after TCRdb ran MiXCR on the multiplex PCR reads. The sample records roughly 42,000 distinct CDR3 sequences, around 20% being singletons. The sample comprised glioma tissue, nonneoplastic brain tissue, or PBMCs (not recorded which). The receptors were sampled from a human donor with low-grade glioma or glioblastoma, undergoing nonglioma brain surgery, or in good health (not recorded which).

To note about this clonotype: This may be a read error: a much more frequent sequence differs by one nucleotide. The V gene is TRBV7-2, the J gene TRBJ2-3, with D perhaps given as TRBD1 or TRBD2 (5 bases each). The length of the CDR3 is 15 residues. V lost 3 bases and J lost 5, with 15 bases in between. Germline V gene data show CDR1 as SGHTA and CDR2 as FQGNSA. The CDR3, as DNA: TGTGCCAGCAGCTTGGGGACCCATAGAAGAGATACGCAGTATTTT. Residues: CASSLGTHRRDTQYF.

This clonotype was detected ten times or more. The chain couples TRBV2 to TRBJ2-1; 7 nucleotides match TRBD2. V lost 9 bases to trimming and J lost 10 bases; unmatched junction nucleotides: 15. Germline V gene sequence: CDR1 SNHLY, CDR2 FYNNEI. The CDR3 covers 14 residues. Here the CDR3 reads CASSETSLVSEQFF. CDR3 DNA sequence: TGTGCCAGTTCGGAGACTAGCTTAGTATCCGAGCAGTTCTTC.

This clonotype was picked up a small number of times. The chain links TRBV12-3 or TRBV12-4 to TRBJ1-5; TRBD1 is a possible D gene (5 bases). Trimming took off 6 bases at V and 6 bases at J, with 12 bases between the two ends. CDR3 length: 13 amino acids. The CDR3 region is CASSGDRLQPQHF. DNA for the CDR3: TGTGCCAGCAGCGGCGACAGACTTCAGCCCCAGCATTTT.

V gene TRBV12-3 or TRBV12-4 combines with J gene TRBJ1-2; D not resolved. V was pared by 3 bases and J by 4 bases, with 9 bases between. There are 13 residues in the CDR3. CDR3 region: CASSFPVSYGYTF. In nucleotides, the CDR3 is TGTGCCAGCAGTTTTCCGGTGAGCTATGGCTACACCTTC.

The chain joins TRBV29-1 to TRBJ2-3; TRBD1 matches 7 bases. The germline CDR1 and CDR2 sequences are SQVTM and ANQGSEA. The CDR3 consists of 15 residues. V lost 4 bases to trimming and J lost 0 bases; unmatched junction nucleotides: 7. DNA for the CDR3: TGCAGCGTTGGGATGGACAGGACGAGCACAGATACGCAGTATTTT. It is translated as CSVGMDRTSTDTQYF.

In its sample, this clonotype was seen once. The chain combines TRBV5-6 with TRBJ2-7; D is perhaps TRBD2 (6 bases). Trimming took 3 bases from V and 3 from J, leaving 13 bases between them. Germline V lookup: CDR1 SGHDT, CDR2 YYEEEE. The CDR3 has 14 residues. The CDR3 DNA sequence: TGTGCCAGCAGCTCCCGGGACTGGGGCTACGAGCAGTACTTC. Translation gives CASSSRDWGYEQYF.

The table lists this clonotype with many counts. V and J are TRBV4-1 and TRBJ2-3, with a tentative D call TRBD2 (5 bases). CDR1 MGHRA and CDR2 YSYEKL come from the germline V gene. V was cut by 0 bases and J by 6 bases, with 13 bases left in between. There are 15 residues in the CDR3. CDR3 nucleotide sequence: TGCGCCAGCAGCCAAGAAGCTCGCCCGGGGGATACGCAGTATTTT. Its translation is CASSQEARPGDTQYF.

The chain employs TRBV20-1 and TRBJ2-1; weak D call: TRBD1 (6 bases). This CDR3 has 13 residues. The V and J ends lost 2 bases and 9 bases respectively, with 14 bases between them. Germline CDR1 reads DFQATT; CDR2 reads SNEGSKA (reference sequence). The CDR3 loop is CSARQARGGEQFF. CDR3 sequence (DNA): TGCAGTGCTAGACAGGCGAGAGGGGGTGAGCAGTTCTTC.

In this sample, this clonotype turned up a few times. The chain joins TRBV29-1 to TRBJ2-5, with a tentative D call TRBD1 (6 bases). This CDR3 spans 14 amino acids. Trimming shortened V by 3 bases and J by 5 bases, and 16 bases separated the two germline ends. The germline V gene has CDR1 SQVTM and CDR2 ANQGSEA. CDR3 DNA sequence: TGCAGCGTTGATGTACAGGGAATTGGGGAGACCCAGTACTTC. This translates into CSVDVQGIGETQYF.

The chain joins TRBV4-1 to TRBJ2-7; 8 positions match TRBD2. Germline V CDR1 and CDR2: MGHRA, YSYEKL. This CDR3 has 14 amino acids. Trimming removed 2 bases from V and 6 bases from J; junction bases left unmatched: 6. The CDR3 loop is CASSQPGLVGEQYF. CDR3 nucleotides: TGCGCCAGCAGCCAACCGGGACTAGTTGGCGAGCAGTACTTC.

This clonotype was recorded many times. The chain joins TRBV19 to TRBJ2-7; TRBD2 matches 7 bases. Germline lookup yields CDR1 LNHDA and CDR2 SQIVND (reference sequence). Trimming removed 5 bases from V and 4 bases from J; junction bases left unmatched: 8. This CDR3 is 14 amino acids long. The CDR3 bases are TGTGCCAGTAGTGCCCGGGACTATCTTTACGAGCAGTACTTC. Translation: CASSARDYLYEQYF.

This clonotype showed up just a few times. A clone one base away is much larger, so this may be a read error. The V call is TRBV27, the J call TRBJ2-7, with 9 bases identical to TRBD1. The CDR3 consists of 14 residues. From germline, CDR1 is MNHEY and CDR2 SMNVEV (reference sequence). CDR3 amino acids: CASSYRGPPGERYF. In nucleotides, the CDR3 is TGTGCCAGCAGTTACAGGGGGCCTCCTGGGGAGCGGTACTTC.

This clonotype was counted at least ten times. J is TRBJ2-3 and V is TRBV7-8; the D gene is possibly TRBD2 (6 bases). V lost 6 bases and J 1 base, leaving 11 bases between the germline ends. Germline CDR1 SGHVS, CDR2 FQNEAQ. This CDR3 spans 14 amino acids. CDR3 bases: TGTGCCAGCAGTGCACCTAGCGGCACAGATACGCAGTATTTT. It encodes CASSAPSGTDTQYF.

This clonotype was found a few times. CDR3 coding DNA: TGCAGCGTTGAAAATCGTCCGGGAAACGAGCAGTACTTC. Amino acids: CSVENRPGNEQYF. The chain is built from TRBV29-1 and TRBJ2-7; TRBD2 is a possible D gene (5 bases). The CDR3 is made up of 13 amino acids. Germline values: CDR1 SQVTM, CDR2 ANQGSEA. V dropped 2 bases and J dropped 5 bases, with 13 bases sitting between them.

This clonotype was seen many times. This chain connects TRBV4-2 to TRBJ2-5, with TRBD2 matching over 7 bases. V lost 1 base and J lost 2; bases outside the gene matches: 4. The germline CDR1 and CDR2 sequences are LGHNA and YNFKEQ. The CDR3 covers 15 residues. CDR3 amino acids: CASSQAGGLQETQYF. The CDR3 DNA is TGTGCCAGCAGCCAAGCGGGGGGATTGCAAGAGACCCAGTACTTC.

This chain links TRBV5-6 with TRBJ2-3; 8 bases map to TRBD2. The germline V gene has CDR1 SGHDT and CDR2 YYEEEE. The CDR3 has 16 residues. Losses at the gene ends were 2 bases for V and 1 base for J; bases not matched to a gene: 6. CDR3 protein: CASSLRSGGRTDTQYF. In DNA form, the CDR3 reads TGTGCCAGCAGCTTAAGGAGCGGGGGACGCACAGATACGCAGTATTTT.

This clonotype has a count of ten or more. J is TRBJ1-1 and V is TRBV12-3 or TRBV12-4, with 9 bases lining up with TRBD1. The CDR3 is made up of 13 amino acids. The J segment lost 10 bases and the V segment lost 4 bases, leaving 7 bases of the junction unmatched. CDR3 in DNA: TGTGCCAGCAGTTCCGCCGGGACAGGGTTAGCTTTCTTT. Translation: CASSSAGTGLAFF.

This clonotype has only a few counts. V gene TRBV5-6 combines with J gene TRBJ1-1; D possibly corresponds to TRBD1 (5 bases). The ends were cut back, 6 bases at V and 2 bases at J, with 11 bases in the middle. The CDR3 extends over 13 amino acids. Germline V gene sequence: CDR1 SGHDT, CDR2 YYEEEE. CDR3 in amino acids: CASTSGLNTEAFF. The CDR3 nucleotides are TGTGCCAGCACCTCGGGGCTAAACACTGAAGCTTTCTTT.

This clonotype has ten or more counts. The rearrangement joins TRBV12-3 or TRBV12-4 to TRBJ2-3; D might be TRBD1 (7 bases). The germline V and J ends were trimmed by 7 bases and 1 base, with 33 bases remaining between them. The CDR3 has 21 amino acids. This CDR3 reads CASNPTPLDRDSPRGTDTQYF. CDR3 DNA sequence: TGTGCCAGCAATCCAACCCCTCTCGACAGGGACTCCCCAAGGGGCACAGATACGCAGTATTTT.

This clonotype has ten or more counts. The rearrangement links TRBV2 to TRBJ2-7; the match to TRBD1 covers 8 bases. V gave up 5 bases and J gave up 6 bases; unmatched junction bases: 12. The CDR3 is 15 residues long. Germline V gene sequence: CDR1 SNHLY, CDR2 FYNNEI. As DNA, the CDR3 is TGTGCCAGCAGTTCTCAGAGGACAGGGACAGCCGAGCAGTACTTC. Protein sequence: CASSSQRTGTAEQYF. Full variable domain (outside the CDR3, taken from reference TRBV2 and TRBJ2-7): EPEVTQTPSHQVTQMGQEVILRCVPISNHLYFYWYRQILGQKVEFLVSFYNNEISEKSEIFDDQFSVERPDGSNFTLKIRSTKLEDSAMYFCASSSQRTGTAEQYFGPGTRLTVT.

By proportion, this clonotype is medium-sized. V is TRBV27 and J is TRBJ1-1, with D hard to call. V was pared by 7 bases and J by 5 bases, with 8 bases between. The CDR3 is 11 residues long. Germline CDR1 is MNHEY and CDR2 is SMNVEV (reference sequence). CDR3 region: CASIGPTEAFF. DNA for the CDR3: TGTGCCAGCATTGGCCCGACTGAAGCTTTCTTT.